This T cell receptor (beta chain) is drawn from a study of CD8 T cells in Susac syndrome (dated by TCRdb to between 2018 and 2021). Describing the broader study: Among the sequenced Susac syndrome patients, over five had clinically active disease and fewer than 10 were in clinical remission. At the time of blood withdrawal, Susac syndrome patients were either therapy-naive, taking corticosteroids (with some also receiving IVIg), or on IVIg alone. Repertoire sequencing was used to test whether CD8+ T cell activation and differentiation in Susac syndrome was antigen driven. The clonality of the CD8+ T cell repertoire was compared across 11 to 12 healthy donors, roughly 14 Susac syndrome patients and roughly 16 multiple sclerosis patients. Findings and caveats that apply to the study as a whole: Looking at Susac-specific public clones, the researchers identified approximately 15 in the total CD8+ repertoire and five in the CD8+ TEMRA repertoire. Clonal expansion was seen in Susac syndrome CD8+ repertoires, peaking in CD8+ TEMRA cells and being greater in clinically active patients than in remitting ones. The study acknowledged that relatively few individuals were included in the TCR sequencing and HLA analysis.

The CDR3 covers 14 residues, taking in both the cysteine and the phenylalanine. The CDR3 DNA has 42 bases and is translated from base 1. The germline V gene (reference sequence) yields DFQATT for CDR1 and SNEGSKA for CDR2. For this chain, trimming is 6 bases at the V end and 6 bases at the J end, and the number of junction bases without a gene match is 12. Remarks on this clonotype: Its antigen is currently not known. The input lacks base qualities; no much larger clone sits a single base away.

High-throughput TCR beta sequencing profiled peripheral blood CD8+ and CD4+ T cells from healthy donors, Susac syndrome patients and multiple sclerosis patients. The Susac syndrome patients fulfilled recently defined diagnostic criteria for either definite or probable disease. Bulk CD8+ and CD4+ T cells were purified by magnetic negative isolation, while CD8+ TEMRA cells were enriched using FACS. Blood was collected in EDTA tubes and processed within 24 hours, with PBMCs isolated through density gradient centrifugation. PBMCs destined for TCR sequencing were cryopreserved in liquid nitrogen and later thawed in a 37 °C water bath. Purity of sorted or isolated CD4+, CD8+ and CD8+ TEMRA cells was at least 90%. RNA was extracted using the RNeasy kit, and about 0.45 to 1 microgram was reverse transcribed with random hexamers. The immunoSEQ multiplex PCR assay, which covers 54 Vbeta and 13 Jbeta segments, was used to amplify TCR beta CDR3 regions. To correct PCR amplification bias, a synthetic template baseline was used for both primer optimization and computational correction. As for the original processing: Reads were assigned to V, D and J genes according to IMGT and analyzed in immunoSEQ Analyzer, with only productive sequences retained. Clonality was computed as one minus Shannon entropy normalized by log2 of the number of productive unique sequences. Public and private clones were assessed among the 100 most prevalent clones of each patient and control. A clone was defined as Susac-specific if it was absent from the healthy and MS cohorts, from some 1,100 published viral clones and from other ImmuneACCESS disease sequences. Starting from the raw public reads, TCRdb applied fastp trimming at Q25, assembled clones with MiXCR and retained in-frame beta chains. Under each unique CDR3 protein, matching rows form one entry showing the most common genes and DNA. The V and J calls and clone size come from TCRdb's table, not from the authors' own analysis. The sample table records under 200,000 distinct CDR3 sequences; around 93% of these occur just once. Around 0.16% of the sample lies in the top ten.

The material sequenced was CD8+ T cells from PBMCs. The receptor's source is a human donor with Susac syndrome. The V gene is TRBV20-1 and the J gene is TRBJ2-3, and TRBD2 matches 7 of the central bases. The CDR3 is CSAERDGELDTQYF. The nucleotide sequence reads TGCAGTGCCGAGCGGGACGGAGAGTTGGATACGCAGTATTTT.